This entry is about one T cell receptor (beta chain). Its target is unknown. The read gets to within 3 residues of the CDR3 end, and the germline J gene fills in the rest. This sample stems from a study of T cells in women clearing cervical HPV infection. Study-level background: Donors had HPV16-related CIN3 or worse; 2 had invasive cancer. Controls were women whose single incident HPV16 infection cleared within 12 months without precancer or cancer. Cases' blood sampling followed lesion detection by median about 21 weeks (90 to 200).

The CDR3 has 13 residues. The germline V gene encodes CDR1 SQVTM and CDR2 ANQGSEA. Trimming removed 2 bases at V and 7 bases at J, with 12 bases between. Some clones are missing from TCRdb's copy, which holds only in-frame ones; the method was immunoSEQ multiplex PCR. The sample features some 41,000 clones, with about 8% in its top ten. Findings and caveats of the study: CIN3+ cases had significantly higher TCR richness than controls; evenness did not differ.

Sample: blood buffy coat. This sequence originates from a woman between 18 and 69 years old with a cervical HPV16 infection that either progressed to CIN3+ or cleared (not recorded which). The rearrangement uses TRBV29-1 and TRBJ1-5; a possible D gene is TRBD1 (6 bases). The DNA read from the CDR3 is TGCAGCGTTGAACCGGACAGTGGACAGCCC. Translated, it gives CSVEPDSGQP. The full CDR3 protein reads CSVEPDSGQPQHF.